This passage covers 27 T cell receptor beta chains from one sample sequenced in a study of identical twins. TCRdb recomputed calls from the 5' RACE reads with MiXCR, one row per CDR3 protein. The sample includes around 510,000 distinct CDR3 sequences, about 13% of them seen just once. These sequences were also reported in another study, on yellow fever vaccine responses in identical twins.

The sequenced material came from CD4+ T cells sorted from blood. These receptors were obtained from a young woman in good health.

This clonotype was counted only a few times. The chain is built from TRBV14 and TRBJ2-5; 7 nucleotides agree with TRBD1. The trim removed 3 bases at V and 3 bases at J, leaving 7 bases unmatched. The CDR3 covers 15 residues. Germline V gives CDR1 SGHDN, CDR2 FVKESK. Here the CDR3 DNA reads TGTGCCAGCAGCCAGAGTGGACAGGTCAAAGAGACCCAGTACTTC. Amino acids: CASSQSGQVKETQYF.

This chain joins TRBV6-2 or TRBV6-3 and TRBJ2-7; 8 bases map to TRBD1. V lost 6 bases to trimming and J lost 6 bases; unmatched junction nucleotides: 13. Germline CDR1 and CDR2: MNHEY and SVGEGT. CDR3 length: 15 amino acids. CDR3 sequence (DNA): TGTGCCAGCAGACCTCCCGACAGGGGCTCTAGCGAGCAGTACTTC. This encodes CASRPPDRGSSEQYF.

There are a few counts of this clonotype. The chain employs TRBV12-3 or TRBV12-4 and TRBJ1-2; TRBD1 aligns across 8 bases. The CDR3 extends over 13 amino acids. V lost 7 bases, J lost 7 bases, and 8 bases stayed unmatched. The CDR3 coding sequence is TGTGCCAGCACCATGACAGGGGCCGCTGGCTACACCTTC. This gives the protein CASTMTGAAGYTF.

The gene calls are TRBV7-2 and TRBJ2-1; tentative D call: TRBD2 (6 bases). V was shortened by 2 bases and J by 4 bases, with 12 bases between the two germline ends. There are 15 residues in the CDR3. The germline gives CDR1 SGHTA, CDR2 FQGNSA. This CDR3 is CASSLSGGEYNEQFF. Written as DNA, the CDR3 is TGTGCCAGCAGCTTATCTGGCGGGGAGTACAATGAGCAGTTCTTC.

There are a few counts of this clonotype. Without the conserved terminal phenylalanine or tryptophan, this CDR3 likely stems from a read error. The chain employs TRBV6-5 and TRBJ2-7; D not certain. There are 11 residues in the CDR3. Per the germline V gene, CDR1 is MNHEY and CDR2 is SVGAGI. The V end lost 8 bases, the J end lost 7 bases, and 12 bases lay between the germline ends. The CDR3: CASRSMGEQYL. The DNA for the CDR3 is TGTGCCAGCCGCTCCATGGGTGAGCAGTACCTC.

This clonotype was seen a few times. The genes are TRBV7-9 and TRBJ2-6; D is uncertain. This CDR3 region has 16 residues. The germline V gene has CDR1 SEHNR and CDR2 FQNEAQ (reference sequence). V lost 5 bases and J 3 bases, leaving 14 bases between the germline ends. The CDR3 region is CASSRNLGIGANVLTF. The CDR3 DNA is TGTGCCAGCAGCCGCAATCTAGGCATTGGGGCCAACGTCCTGACTTTC.

This clonotype occurred a few times. The genes are TRBV5-4 and TRBJ1-4; no firm D call. CDR3 length: 13 residues. Germline loops: CDR1 SGHNT, CDR2 YYREEE (reference sequence). V was trimmed by 4 bases and J by 10 bases, leaving 14 bases between them. DNA of the CDR3: TGTGCCAGCAGCCCCCAGCCGGAACTAAAACTGTTTTTT. Translating gives CASSPQPELKLFF.

This clonotype has only a few counts. The rearrangement joins TRBV10-3 to TRBJ1-2; no clear D. Between the trimmed V and J ends, which lost 3 bases and 5 bases, there was a span of 19 bases. The length of the CDR3 is 16 residues. The germline V gene encodes CDR1 ENHRY and CDR2 SYGVKD. CDR3 residues: CAISESPPRPSYGYTF. Here the CDR3 DNA reads TGTGCCATCAGTGAAAGCCCACCACGGCCATCTTATGGCTACACCTTC.

This clonotype was seen a few times. The chain couples TRBV10-3 to TRBJ2-2; D not certain. This CDR3 is built from 15 residues. Deletions cut 0 bases from V and 8 bases from J, with 13 bases between. In germline, CDR1 is ENHRY, CDR2 SYGVKD. As DNA, the CDR3 is TGTGCCATCAGTGAGTCTAGAAGGGATCGGGGGGAGCTGTTTTTT. The encoded protein is CAISESRRDRGELFF.

This clonotype was seen only a few times. The chain joins TRBV2 to TRBJ2-1, with D perhaps TRBD2 (5 bases). V lost 3 bases and J 0 bases, leaving 27 bases between the germline ends. The length of the CDR3 is 21 residues. The germline gives CDR1 SNHLY, CDR2 FYNNEI. The CDR3 loop reads CASSDPKSRGSDTSSYNEQFF. CDR3 in DNA: TGTGCCAGCAGTGATCCTAAATCTCGGGGATCAGACACCAGCTCCTACAATGAGCAGTTCTTC.

The table lists this clonotype with a few counts. V usage is TRBV20-1 and J usage is TRBJ2-5; TRBD1 might be the D (6 bases). V shed 6 bases and J shed 1 base, with 12 bases lying between them. Germline V gives CDR1 DFQATT, CDR2 SNEGSKA (reference sequence). CDR3 length: 13 residues. The CDR3 nucleotides are TGCAGTGCAAGGGGGAGCGTCCAAGAGACCCAGTACTTC. As protein: CSARGSVQETQYF.

The chain combines TRBV27 with TRBJ2-1, with D perhaps matching TRBD2 (6 bases). The CDR3 runs to 16 residues. Germline V gene sequence: CDR1 MNHEY, CDR2 SMNVEV (reference sequence). V shed 5 bases and J shed 5 bases, with 19 bases lying between them. The CDR3 sequence: CASSILRLGTNNEQFF. The CDR3 DNA follows: TGTGCCAGCAGTATCCTCCGACTAGGAACAAACAATGAGCAGTTCTTC.

This clonotype was seen only a few times. The chain employs TRBV29-1 and TRBJ2-7, with 9 nucleotides matching TRBD1. The CDR3 has 14 amino acids. Unmatched junction bases numbered 8, after V lost 5 bases and J lost 3 bases. Germline V lookup: CDR1 SQVTM, CDR2 ANQGSEA. CDR3 region: CSVFEDRGIYEQYF. The CDR3 bases are TGCAGCGTTTTTGAGGACAGGGGCATCTACGAGCAGTACTTC.

This clonotype was detected only a few times. The J gene is TRBJ2-3, the V gene TRBV5-1; TRBD1 or TRBD2 may be the D gene (6 bases each). The V end lost 6 bases, the J end lost 3 bases, and 11 bases lay between the germline ends. This CDR3 contains 13 residues. The germline V gene encodes CDR1 SGHRS and CDR2 YFSETQ. The CDR3 sequence: CASKGGGTDTQYF. CDR3 nucleotides: TGCGCCAGCAAGGGGGGCGGAACAGATACGCAGTATTTT.

The chain joins TRBV7-9 to TRBJ1-5; TRBD1 might be the D (5 bases). The germline V gene has CDR1 SEHNR and CDR2 FQNEAQ (reference sequence). V shed 1 base and J shed 7 bases, with 8 bases lying between them. The CDR3 contains 13 residues. CDR3 protein: CASSLGDGQPQHF. CDR3 DNA sequence: TGTGCCAGCAGCTTAGGGGACGGGCAGCCCCAGCATTTT.

This chain uses TRBV18 with TRBJ1-2, with D possibly matching TRBD1 (5 bases). From germline, CDR1 is KGHSH and CDR2 LQKENI. The CDR3 loop spans 14 amino acids. Trimming cost V 2 bases and J 2 bases, with 9 bases left between them. CDR3 nucleotide sequence: TGTGCCAGCTCACCAACGACAGAGAACTATGGCTACACCTTC. This codes for CASSPTTENYGYTF.

This clonotype was counted between two and nine times. The chain recombines TRBV28 with TRBJ1-5; 7 nucleotides match TRBD1. Trimming at V came to 7 bases and at J to 5 bases, leaving 11 bases not matched to a gene. The CDR3 is made up of 15 amino acids. Per the germline V gene, CDR1 is MDHEN and CDR2 is SYDVKM. CDR3 nucleotides: TGTGCCAGCACCTCGGAGGGGGCTGGAGATCAGCCCCAGCATTTT. Its translation is CASTSEGAGDQPQHF.

This clonotype was detected a few times. CDR3 sequence: CASSQERKGSPLHF. The CDR3 DNA reads as TGCGCCAGCAGCCAAGAAAGAAAGGGTTCACCCCTCCACTTT. The chain joins TRBV4-1 to TRBJ1-6; D is undetermined. The CDR3 is made up of 14 amino acids. With 0 bases removed from V and 9 bases from J, the gap between germline ends came to 9 bases. CDR1 MGHRA and CDR2 YSYEKL come from the germline V gene.

This clonotype was observed a handful of times. The rearrangement uses TRBV5-1 and TRBJ1-4; D perhaps matches TRBD1 (5 bases). Germline V lookup: CDR1 SGHRS, CDR2 YFSETQ. CDR3 size: 15 residues. V was trimmed by 3 bases and J by 4 bases, leaving 13 bases between them. CDR3 DNA: TGCGCCAGCAGCTCCCTGGGGGATCTTAATGAAAAACTGTTTTTT. Protein product: CASSSLGDLNEKLFF.

The V call is TRBV28, the J call TRBJ2-7, with 9 bases matching TRBD2. CDR3 size: 15 residues. CDR1 and CDR2 (germline): MDHEN, SYDVKM. The V gene end was trimmed by 3 bases and the J gene end by 2 bases; junction bases not matched to a gene: 5. The CDR3 spells CASSFLAGHPYEQYF. The CDR3 bases are TGTGCCAGCAGTTTCCTAGCGGGGCACCCCTACGAGCAGTACTTC. Filled out from reference TRBV28 and TRBJ2-7, the complete variable domain reads DVKVTQSSRYLVKRTGEKVFLECVQDMDHENMFWYRQDPGLGLRLIYFSYDVKMKEKGDIPEGYSVSREKKERFSLILESASTNQTSMYLCASSFLAGHPYEQYFGPGTRLTVT.

This clonotype has a handful of counts. The rearrangement links TRBV15 to TRBJ2-7, with D possibly being TRBD1 (6 bases). CDR1 is LNHNV and CDR2 is YYDKDF in the germline V gene (reference sequence). CDR3 length: 14 amino acids. The V end was cut by 4 bases, the J end by 1 base, with 11 bases between. DNA of the CDR3: TGTGCCACCAGCAACCCGACAGGTTCCTACGAGCAGTACTTC. Its protein product is CATSNPTGSYEQYF.

The rearrangement links TRBV9 to TRBJ2-4; TRBD1 matches 7 bases. Germline V gene lookup returns CDR1 SGDLS and CDR2 YYNGEE. The CDR3 extends over 15 amino acids. With 2 bases clipped from V and 1 base from J, the junction kept 3 bases outside the gene matches. CDR3: CASSVTTGAKNIQYF. The CDR3 bases are TGTGCCAGCAGCGTTACGACAGGGGCCAAAAACATTCAGTACTTC.

This clonotype was seen a few times. This chain links TRBV4-1 with TRBJ2-1; TRBD2 agrees at 8 bases. Per the germline V gene, CDR1 is MGHRA and CDR2 is YSYEKL. V shed 4 bases and J 7 bases; nucleotides not matched to a gene: 12. The CDR3 length is 16 residues. The DNA for the CDR3 is TGCGCCAGCAGCCCAGTAGCGGGACTAATGAGAAATGAGCAGTTCTTC. Its protein product is CASSPVAGLMRNEQFF.

This clonotype was counted a few times. The rearrangement links TRBV29-1 to TRBJ2-5; maybe TRBD2 (5 bases). Germline-derived CDR1 and CDR2 are SQVTM and ANQGSEA. The V end lost 4 bases, the J end lost 5 bases, and 11 bases lay between the germline ends. The CDR3 extends over 12 amino acids. DNA of the CDR3: TGCAGCGTTGTAGCGCGTCTTGAGACCCAGTACTTC. It codes for CSVVARLETQYF.

This sequence joins TRBV30 and TRBJ2-1; 12 nucleotides match TRBD1. CDR1 and CDR2 (germline): GTSNPN, SVGIG (reference sequence). After removal of 4 bases from V and 4 bases from J, the junction contained 8 bases not matched to a gene. The CDR3 runs 16 residues. As DNA, the CDR3 is TGTGCCTGGACCAAACCGGGACAGGGGGCTTACAATGAGCAGTTCTTC. It encodes CAWTKPGQGAYNEQFF.

V and J are TRBV3-1 and TRBJ2-3; no clear D gene. CDR1 and CDR2 from the germline V gene are LGHDT and YNNKEL (reference sequence). The CDR3 extends over 14 amino acids. V was cut by 4 bases and J by 5 bases, with 13 bases left in between. The CDR3 DNA reads as TGTGCCAGCAGCCTTTCTAGTAGTTTAGATACGCAGTATTTT. Amino acids: CASSLSSSLDTQYF.

This clonotype was seen a handful of times. The chain couples TRBV5-1 to TRBJ2-1, with 8 bases matching TRBD2. V shed 4 bases and J 0 bases; nucleotides not matched to a gene: 3. Germline V gene sequence: CDR1 SGHRS, CDR2 YFSETQ. The CDR3 is 15 amino acids. The CDR3 DNA reads as TGCGCCAGCAGCAGGGGACTAGGCTCCTACAATGAGCAGTTCTTC. It codes for CASSRGLGSYNEQFF.